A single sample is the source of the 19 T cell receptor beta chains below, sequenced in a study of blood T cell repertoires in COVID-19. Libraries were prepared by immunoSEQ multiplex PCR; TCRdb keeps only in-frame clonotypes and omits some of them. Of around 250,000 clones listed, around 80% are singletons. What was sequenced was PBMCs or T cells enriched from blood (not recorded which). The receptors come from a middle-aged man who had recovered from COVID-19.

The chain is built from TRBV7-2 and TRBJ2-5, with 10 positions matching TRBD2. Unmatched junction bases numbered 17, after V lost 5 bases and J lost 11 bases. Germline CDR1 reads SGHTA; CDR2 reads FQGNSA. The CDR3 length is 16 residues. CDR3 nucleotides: TGTGCCAGCAGCCCACCCGGGACTAGCGACCCCAAGTTGCAGTACTTC. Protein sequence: CASSPPGTSDPKLQYF.

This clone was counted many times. CDR3 protein: CASSPYAGGANEQFF. The CDR3 region has the DNA TGCGCCAGCAGCCCTTACGCGGGAGGAGCGAATGAGCAGTTCTTC. This rearrangement joins TRBV4-1 to TRBJ2-1; 8 bases are shared with TRBD2. The V and J ends lost 4 bases and 7 bases, in that order; junction bases with no gene match: 9. The germline CDR1 and CDR2 sequences are MGHRA and YSYEKL. The CDR3 contains 15 residues.

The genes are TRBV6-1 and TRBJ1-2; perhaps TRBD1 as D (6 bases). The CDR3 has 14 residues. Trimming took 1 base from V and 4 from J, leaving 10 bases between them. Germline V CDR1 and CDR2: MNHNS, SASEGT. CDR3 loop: CASSEDRAGYGYTF. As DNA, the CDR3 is TGTGCCAGCAGTGAAGACAGGGCAGGCTATGGCTACACCTTC.

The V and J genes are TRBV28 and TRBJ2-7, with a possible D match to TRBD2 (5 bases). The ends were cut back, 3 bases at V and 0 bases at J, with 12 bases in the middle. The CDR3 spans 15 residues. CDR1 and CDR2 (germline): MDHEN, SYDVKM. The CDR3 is CASSFTRESSYEQYF. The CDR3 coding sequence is TGTGCCAGCAGTTTCACAAGGGAGAGCTCCTACGAGCAGTACTTC. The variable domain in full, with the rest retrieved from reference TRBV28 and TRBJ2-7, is DVKVTQSSRYLVKRTGEKVFLECVQDMDHENMFWYRQDPGLGLRLIYFSYDVKMKEKGDIPEGYSVSREKKERFSLILESASTNQTSMYLCASSFTRESSYEQYFGPGTRLTVT.

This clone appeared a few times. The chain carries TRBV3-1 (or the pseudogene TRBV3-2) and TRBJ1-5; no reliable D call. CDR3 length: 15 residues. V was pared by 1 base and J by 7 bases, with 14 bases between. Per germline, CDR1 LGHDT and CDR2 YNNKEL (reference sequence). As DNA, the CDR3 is TGTGCCAGCAGCCAAGGTTTTGGCTCCTTGCAGCCCCAGCATTTT. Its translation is CASSQGFGSLQPQHF.

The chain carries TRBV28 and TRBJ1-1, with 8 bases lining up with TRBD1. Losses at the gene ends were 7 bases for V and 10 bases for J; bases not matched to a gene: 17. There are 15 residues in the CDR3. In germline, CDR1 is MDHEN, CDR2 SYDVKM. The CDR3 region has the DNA TGTGCCAGCAAACTCTTTTCGACAGGGGCCGCCGGAGCTTTCTTT. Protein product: CASKLFSTGAAGAFF.

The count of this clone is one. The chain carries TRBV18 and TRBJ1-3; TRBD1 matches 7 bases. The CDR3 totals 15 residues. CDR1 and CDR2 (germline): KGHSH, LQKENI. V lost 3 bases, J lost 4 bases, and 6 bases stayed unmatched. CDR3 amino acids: CASSPISGGGNTIYF. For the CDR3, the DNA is TGTGCCAGCTCACCCATCTCAGGGGGAGGAAACACCATATATTTT.

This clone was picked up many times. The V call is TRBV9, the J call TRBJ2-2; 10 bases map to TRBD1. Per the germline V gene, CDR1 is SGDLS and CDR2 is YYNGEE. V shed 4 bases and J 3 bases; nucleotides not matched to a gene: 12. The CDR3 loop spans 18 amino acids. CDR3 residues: CASSLRDRGIRDTGELFF. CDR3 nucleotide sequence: TGTGCCAGCAGCCTACGGGACAGGGGAATCAGGGACACCGGGGAGCTGTTTTTT. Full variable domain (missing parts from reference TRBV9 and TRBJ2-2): DSGVTQTPKHLITATGQRVTLRCSPRSGDLSVYWYQQSLDQGLQFLIQYYNGEERAKGNILERFSAQQFPDLHSELNLSSLELGDSALYFCASSLRDRGIRDTGELFFGEGSRLTVL.

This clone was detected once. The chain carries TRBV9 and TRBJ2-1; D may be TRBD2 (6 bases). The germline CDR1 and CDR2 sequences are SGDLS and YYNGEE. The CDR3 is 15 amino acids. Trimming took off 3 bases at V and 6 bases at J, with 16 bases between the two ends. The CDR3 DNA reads TGTGCCAGCAGCGGGCGGGATTCCGGGGGCAATGAGCAGTTCTTC. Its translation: CASSGRDSGGNEQFF. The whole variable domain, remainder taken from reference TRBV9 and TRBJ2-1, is DSGVTQTPKHLITATGQRVTLRCSPRSGDLSVYWYQQSLDQGLQFLIQYYNGEERAKGNILERFSAQQFPDLHSELNLSSLELGDSALYFCASSGRDSGGNEQFFGPGTRLTVL.

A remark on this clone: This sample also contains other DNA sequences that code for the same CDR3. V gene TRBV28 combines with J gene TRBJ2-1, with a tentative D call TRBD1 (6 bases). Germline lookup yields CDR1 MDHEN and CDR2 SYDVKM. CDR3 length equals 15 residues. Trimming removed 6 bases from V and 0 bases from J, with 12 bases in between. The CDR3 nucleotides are TGTGCCAGCAGCGCGCAGGGGAGCTCCTACAATGAGCAGTTCTTC. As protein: CASSAQGSSYNEQFF.

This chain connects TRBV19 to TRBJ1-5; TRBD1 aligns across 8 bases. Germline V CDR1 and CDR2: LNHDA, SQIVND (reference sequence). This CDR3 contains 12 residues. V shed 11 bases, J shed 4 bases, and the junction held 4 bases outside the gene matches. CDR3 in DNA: TGTGCCGGAAGGACAGGGAATCAGCCCCAGCATTTT. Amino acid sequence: CAGRTGNQPQHF.

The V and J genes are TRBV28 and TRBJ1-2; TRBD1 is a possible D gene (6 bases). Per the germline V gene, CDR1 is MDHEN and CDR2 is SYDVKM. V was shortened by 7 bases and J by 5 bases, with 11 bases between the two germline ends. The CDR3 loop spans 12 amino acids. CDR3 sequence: CASTATGYGYTF. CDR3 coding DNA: TGTGCCAGCACAGCCACAGGGTATGGCTACACCTTC.

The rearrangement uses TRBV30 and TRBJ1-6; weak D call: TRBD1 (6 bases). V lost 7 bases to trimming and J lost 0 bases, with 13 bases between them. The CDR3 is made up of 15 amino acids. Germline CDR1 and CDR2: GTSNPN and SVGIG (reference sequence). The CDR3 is CASGHSGSYNSPLHF. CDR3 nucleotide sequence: TGTGCCTCGGGACACTCGGGCTCCTATAATTCACCCCTCCACTTT. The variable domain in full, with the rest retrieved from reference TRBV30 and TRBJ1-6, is SQTIHQWPATLVQPVGSPLSLECTVEGTSNPNLYWYRQAAGRGLQLLFYSVGIGQISSEVPQNLSASRPQDRQFILSSKKLLLSDSGFYLCASGHSGSYNSPLHFGNGTRLTVT.

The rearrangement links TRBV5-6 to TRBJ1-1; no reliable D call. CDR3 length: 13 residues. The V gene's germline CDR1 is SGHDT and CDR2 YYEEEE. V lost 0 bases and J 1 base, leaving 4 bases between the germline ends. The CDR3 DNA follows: TGTGCCAGCAGCTTGGCAGAGAACACTGAAGCTTTCTTT. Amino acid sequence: CASSLAENTEAFF.

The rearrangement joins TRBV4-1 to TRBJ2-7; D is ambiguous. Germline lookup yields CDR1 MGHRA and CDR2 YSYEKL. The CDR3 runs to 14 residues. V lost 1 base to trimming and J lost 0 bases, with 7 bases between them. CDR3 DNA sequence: TGCGCCAGCAGCCAAGTGGGCAGCTCCTACGAGCAGTACTTC. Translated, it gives CASSQVGSSYEQYF.

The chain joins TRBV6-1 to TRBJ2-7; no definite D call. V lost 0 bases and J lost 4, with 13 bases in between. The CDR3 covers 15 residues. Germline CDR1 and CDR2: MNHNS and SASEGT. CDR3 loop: CASSEALSVIYEQYF. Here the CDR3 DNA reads TGTGCCAGCAGTGAAGCGCTCAGCGTTATTTACGAGCAGTACTTC.

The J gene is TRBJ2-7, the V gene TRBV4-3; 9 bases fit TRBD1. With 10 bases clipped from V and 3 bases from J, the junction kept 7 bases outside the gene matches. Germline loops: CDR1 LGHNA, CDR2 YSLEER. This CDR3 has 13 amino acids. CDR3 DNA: TGCGCCAACAAGACAGGGGGAGTCTACGAGCAGTACTTC. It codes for CANKTGGVYEQYF.

The CDR3 reads CASSLAVNTYNEQFF. For the CDR3, the DNA is TGCGCCAGCAGCCTAGCGGTTAATACCTACAATGAGCAGTTCTTC. This rearrangement joins TRBV5-1 to TRBJ2-1; TRBD2 aligns across 7 bases. V shed 4 bases, J shed 2 bases, and the junction held 6 bases outside the gene matches. CDR1 is SGHRS, CDR2 YFSETQ, per germline. The CDR3 spans 15 residues.

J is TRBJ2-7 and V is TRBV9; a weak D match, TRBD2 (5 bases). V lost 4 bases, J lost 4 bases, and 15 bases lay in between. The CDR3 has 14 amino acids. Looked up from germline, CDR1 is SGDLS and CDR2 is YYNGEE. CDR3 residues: CASSTTKEVYEQYF. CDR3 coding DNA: TGTGCCAGCAGCACGACCAAGGAGGTGTACGAGCAGTACTTC.